Shown below are 8 T cell receptor beta chains from a single sample sequenced in a study of human T cells and chemical hapten exposure. Time point defined: patch test 3, about 24 weeks after DPC sensitization. The treatment was: therapeutic diphenylcyclopropenone sensitization with weekly scalp DPC. TCRdb ran MiXCR on the RACE reads and lists one entry per CDR3 protein. This table has about 110,000 distinct CDR3 sequences, under 35% appearing once. Sequencing was performed on whole blood, taken in connection with sensitization to the hapten diphenylcyclopropenone (DPC). The receptors come from a man aged 35 to 55 with alopecia areata. Some clones in this sample may be carry-over from other donors' samples.

This clonotype turned up a few times. J is TRBJ1-5 and V is TRBV29-1, with a possible D match to TRBD1 (6 bases). The CDR3 sequence is 13 residues long. Looked up from germline, CDR1 is SQVTM and CDR2 is ANQGSEA. V was trimmed by 4 bases and J by 7 bases, leaving 14 bases between them. The CDR3 is CSVGEQGGQPQHF. Here the CDR3 DNA reads TGCAGCGTTGGGGAACAGGGCGGGCAGCCCCAGCATTTT.

The chain joins TRBV18 to TRBJ2-1; D is unclear. Trimming pared 0 bases from V and 0 bases from J, leaving 15 bases between. The CDR3 has 18 residues. CDR1 and CDR2 from the germline V gene are KGHSH and LQKENI. This CDR3 reads CASSPPYKVSLSYNEQFF. The CDR3 bases are TGTGCCAGCTCACCACCGTATAAGGTCTCCCTCTCCTACAATGAGCAGTTCTTC.

This clonotype appeared a few times. This sequence joins TRBV20-1 and TRBJ2-5; D unclear. The CDR3 has 14 residues. The V end lost 0 bases, the J end lost 0 bases, and 8 bases lay between the germline ends. Germline V gene lookup returns CDR1 DFQATT and CDR2 SNEGSKA (reference sequence). CDR3 residues: CSAREVRDQETQYF. The CDR3 nucleotides read TGCAGTGCTAGAGAAGTACGCGACCAAGAGACCCAGTACTTC.

This rearrangement joins TRBV27 to TRBJ1-1, with a tentative D call TRBD1 (6 bases). The germline V gene has CDR1 MNHEY and CDR2 SMNVEV (reference sequence). The CDR3 is 13 amino acids. V was trimmed by 5 bases and J by 7 bases, leaving 14 bases between them. The CDR3, as DNA: TGTGCCAGCAGTACGTGGACCAGGGGTGAAGCTTTCTTT. Amino acid sequence: CASSTWTRGEAFF.

This clonotype came up a few times. The chain recombines TRBV6-2 or TRBV6-3 with TRBJ1-1, with D possibly being TRBD1 (5 bases). Between the trimmed V and J ends, which lost 6 bases and 4 bases, there was a span of 21 bases. CDR3 size: 16 residues. The germline gives CDR1 MNHEY, CDR2 SVGEGT. The CDR3, as DNA: TGTGCCAGCAGCCCCACGCCGGGCAGGGTAGGCACTGAAGCTTTCTTT. This encodes CASSPTPGRVGTEAFF.

J is TRBJ2-3 and V is TRBV6-1, with D unclear. The CDR3 loop spans 14 amino acids. V was clipped by 7 bases and J by 0 bases, with 11 bases between them. Germline V gives CDR1 MNHNS, CDR2 SASEGT. The CDR3 nucleotides are TGTGCCAGCATTTACTCCTTGAGCACAGATACGCAGTATTTT. Residues: CASIYSLSTDTQYF.

The chain combines TRBV20-1 with TRBJ2-7; tentatively, D is TRBD1 or TRBD2 (6 bases each). This CDR3 region has 15 residues. V lost 0 bases and J 3 bases, leaving 15 bases between the germline ends. In germline, CDR1 is DFQATT, CDR2 SNEGSKA (reference sequence). The CDR3 reads CSARDIGGTLYEQYF. In DNA, the CDR3 is TGCAGTGCTAGAGATATAGGGGGGACCCTCTACGAGCAGTACTTC.

In its sample, this clonotype was seen once. This chain connects TRBV5-4 to TRBJ2-1; a weak D match, TRBD2 (6 bases). CDR1 and CDR2 from the germline V gene are SGHNT and YYREEE (reference sequence). The CDR3 length is 17 residues. The germline V and J ends were trimmed by 4 bases and 8 bases, with 25 bases remaining between them. This CDR3 is CASSQRQGVSWGDEQFF. The CDR3 DNA reads TGTGCCAGCAGCCAGCGGCAGGGAGTATCTTGGGGGGATGAGCAGTTCTTC.